The 24 T cell receptor beta chains presented below share a single source sample, sequenced in a study of blood T cell repertoires in COVID-19. Only in-frame clones appear in the TCRdb table, and some are missing; sequencing was by immunoSEQ multiplex PCR. The repertoire includes around 280,000 clones, 87% of them detected once, and 6% sits in the top ten. Sequencing used PBMCs or T cells enriched from blood (not recorded which). These receptors all stem from a woman between 40 and 50 years old who had recovered from COVID-19.

This clone was seen only a few times. V gene TRBV18 combines with J gene TRBJ1-2; 7 bases fit TRBD1. The CDR3 consists of 13 residues. Germline CDR1 KGHSH, CDR2 LQKENI. The ends lost 3 bases at V and 4 bases at J; junction bases unmatched: 2. The CDR3 loop is CASSPTGSYGYTF. CDR3 nucleotide sequence: TGTGCCAGCTCACCGACAGGGAGCTATGGCTACACCTTC.

This chain connects TRBV6-5 to TRBJ1-1; tentatively, D is TRBD1 (5 bases). V was shortened by 6 bases and J by 0 bases, with 14 bases between the two germline ends. Per the germline V gene, CDR1 is MNHEY and CDR2 is SVGAGI. The CDR3 runs 15 residues. CDR3 sequence: CASRLSGLMNTEAFF. The CDR3 region has the DNA TGTGCCAGCAGACTATCGGGACTCATGAACACTGAAGCTTTCTTT.

The chain uses TRBV25-1 and TRBJ1-4, with 7 positions matching TRBD1. V shed 8 bases, J shed 6 bases, and the junction held 6 bases outside the gene matches. The CDR3 sequence is 13 residues long. CDR1 is MGHDK and CDR2 is SYGVNS in the germline V gene. CDR3 residues: CASVRGRDEKLFF. For the CDR3, the DNA is TGTGCCAGCGTTAGGGGGCGAGATGAAAAACTGTTTTTT. The whole variable domain, remainder taken from reference TRBV25-1 and TRBJ1-4, is EADIYQTPRYLVIGTGKKITLECSQTMGHDKMYWYQQDPGMELHLIHYSYGVNSTEKGDLSSESTVSRIRTEHFPLTLESARPSHTSQYLCASVRGRDEKLFFGSGTQLSVL.

The V gene is TRBV12-3 or TRBV12-4, the J gene TRBJ2-1; unclear D gene. V was trimmed by 6 bases and J by 9 bases, leaving 12 bases between them. The CDR3 covers 12 residues. The CDR3 protein is CASSPNFGEQFF. In DNA form, the CDR3 reads TGTGCCAGCAGCCCGAACTTTGGTGAGCAGTTCTTC.

This clone was detected a few times. CDR3 sequence reads: CASILVGGGHEQYF. The DNA of the CDR3 is TGTGCCAGCATCCTGGTGGGGGGAGGCCACGAGCAGTACTTC. The chain links TRBV6-5 to TRBJ2-7; D is possibly TRBD2 (6 bases). The CDR3 is 14 amino acids. Germline CDR1 reads MNHEY; CDR2 reads SVGAGI. The ends were cut back, 7 bases at V and 5 bases at J, with 18 bases in the middle.

For the CDR3, the DNA is TGTGCCAGCTGGTCGACAGGGAGACAAAACTATGGCTACACCTTC. Translated: CASWSTGRQNYGYTF. This chain connects TRBV28 to TRBJ1-2, with 7 bases identical to TRBD1. CDR3 size: 15 residues. V lost 8 bases, J lost 2 bases, and 11 bases stayed unmatched. Germline-derived CDR1 and CDR2 are MDHEN and SYDVKM.

About this clone itself: This sample also contains other DNA sequences that code for the same CDR3. This sequence joins TRBV27 and TRBJ1-3; TRBD1 might be the D (5 bases). This CDR3 has 15 residues. The germline V gene encodes CDR1 MNHEY and CDR2 SMNVEV (reference sequence). V shed 0 bases and J shed 0 bases, with 6 bases lying between them. The CDR3 DNA is TGTGCCAGCAGTTTATCGGGGCTCTCTGGAAACACCATATATTTT. Translating it yields CASSLSGLSGNTIYF.

The rearrangement links TRBV5-5 to TRBJ1-4; D perhaps matches TRBD1 (6 bases). The length of the CDR3 is 16 residues. V was cut by 4 bases and J by 8 bases, with 21 bases left in between. CDR1 is SGHKS and CDR2 is YYEKEE in the germline V gene (reference sequence). CDR3 protein: CASSARSRGGQEKLFF. The CDR3 nucleotides read TGTGCCAGCAGCGCCCGCTCTAGGGGGGGGCAGGAAAAACTGTTTTTT.

The CDR3, as DNA: TGTGCCAGCAGTACGACAGCATGGAACACCATATATTTT. This codes for CASSTTAWNTIYF. The chain recombines TRBV27 with TRBJ1-3, with D possibly TRBD1 on 5 matching bases. This CDR3 comprises 13 residues. The ends were cut back, 5 bases at V and 7 bases at J, with 12 bases in the middle. In germline, CDR1 is MNHEY, CDR2 SMNVEV (reference sequence).

The CDR3: CASSARGQGYQETQYF. CDR3 nucleotides: TGTGCCAGCAGCGCTAGAGGACAGGGATATCAAGAGACCCAGTACTTC. This chain joins TRBV9 and TRBJ2-5; TRBD1 agrees at 8 bases. The CDR3 loop spans 16 amino acids. Germline V CDR1 and CDR2: SGDLS, YYNGEE. Unmatched junction bases numbered 9, after V lost 3 bases and J lost 2 bases.

This chain uses TRBV4-1 with TRBJ2-3, with 10 bases matching TRBD2. The CDR3 spans 17 residues. The V gene end was trimmed by 1 base and the J gene end by 4 bases; junction bases not matched to a gene: 8. Looked up from germline, CDR1 is MGHRA and CDR2 is YSYEKL. The CDR3 DNA is TGCGCCAGCAGCCAAGGCCCCGGGCTAGCGGGAGCAGATACGCAGTATTTT. This codes for CASSQGPGLAGADTQYF.

V is TRBV5-1 and J is TRBJ1-4, with D possibly being TRBD1 (6 bases). Trimming pared 3 bases from V and 7 bases from J, leaving 10 bases between. This CDR3 has 13 residues. Germline V lookup: CDR1 SGHRS, CDR2 YFSETQ. In DNA form, the CDR3 reads TGCGCCAGCAGCTACGGACAGCCTGAAAAACTGTTTTTT. Translated, it gives CASSYGQPEKLFF.

The CDR3 loop reads CASSQDDSHNQPQHF. The CDR3 region has the DNA TGCGCCAGCAGCCAAGATGACAGTCACAATCAGCCCCAGCATTTT. The V and J genes are TRBV4-3 and TRBJ1-5; possible D gene TRBD1, 5 bases. This CDR3 comprises 15 residues. Trimming removed 0 bases at V and 3 bases at J, with 9 bases between. Germline CDR1 and CDR2: LGHNA and YSLEER.

This chain uses TRBV28 with TRBJ2-7, with 11 bases fitting TRBD2. Germline trimming cut 5 bases from V and 2 bases from J; bases unmatched to any gene: 8. From germline, CDR1 is MDHEN and CDR2 SYDVKM. The CDR3 has 16 residues. CDR3 region: CASSTPTSGRAYEQYF. The CDR3 DNA follows: TGTGCCAGCAGTACGCCAACTAGCGGGAGAGCCTACGAGCAGTACTTC.

The rearrangement uses TRBV19 and TRBJ1-1, with 7 bases fitting TRBD1. V was clipped by 8 bases and J by 4 bases; unmatched bases: 7. The CDR3 extends over 13 amino acids. CDR1 LNHDA and CDR2 SQIVND come from the germline V gene (reference sequence). CDR3 region: CASRGQYATEAFF. CDR3 nucleotide sequence: TGTGCCAGTCGGGGACAGTACGCCACTGAAGCTTTCTTT.

J is TRBJ2-7 and V is TRBV4-3, with TRBD1 matching 8 bases. The CDR3 extends over 14 amino acids. Germline V gene sequence: CDR1 LGHNA, CDR2 YSLEER. V shed 3 bases, J shed 3 bases, and the junction held 4 bases outside the gene matches. The DNA for the CDR3 is TGCGCCAGCAGCCACAGACAGGGGAGCTACGAGCAGTACTTC. This encodes CASSHRQGSYEQYF.

As DNA, the CDR3 is TGTGCCACCAGCAGAGATCTCGCGGGAGGGCCGGGAGAGCAGTACTTC. It translates to CATSRDLAGGPGEQYF. V is TRBV15 and J is TRBJ2-7; TRBD2 agrees at 9 bases. CDR3 size: 16 residues. Per the germline V gene, CDR1 is LNHNV and CDR2 is YYDKDF (reference sequence). After removal of 0 bases from V and 7 bases from J, the junction contained 10 bases not matched to a gene.

The chain links TRBV18 to TRBJ2-7, with TRBD1 matching 11 bases. Germline lookup yields CDR1 KGHSH and CDR2 LQKENI. The CDR3 has 15 residues. Trimming removed 6 bases from V and 3 bases from J; junction bases left unmatched: 7. The CDR3 DNA is TGTGCCAGCTCGAACCGGGACAGGGGGGTCTACGAGCAGTACTTC. This gives the protein CASSNRDRGVYEQYF. Drawing the rest from reference TRBV18 and TRBJ2-7, the complete variable domain is NAGVMQNPRHLVRRRGQEARLRCSPMKGHSHVYWYRQLPEEGLKFMVYLQKENIIDESGMPKERFSAEFPKEGPSILRIQQVVRGDSAAYFCASSNRDRGVYEQYFGPGTRLTVT.

The chain recombines TRBV29-1 with TRBJ2-3; TRBD1 aligns across 8 bases. The CDR3 sequence is 10 residues long. Germline V gene lookup returns CDR1 SQVTM and CDR2 ANQGSEA. With V trimmed by 4 bases and J by 15 bases, 6 bases remained unmatched. The CDR3 region is CSVGRDRLYF. The CDR3, as DNA: TGCAGCGTTGGCCGGGACAGGCTTTATTTT.

This chain uses TRBV28 with TRBJ1-1, with 8 bases fitting TRBD1. Trimming at V came to 4 bases and at J to 10 bases, leaving 8 bases not matched to a gene. This CDR3 has 13 residues. Germline V gives CDR1 MDHEN, CDR2 SYDVKM. CDR3 nucleotide sequence: TGTGCCAGCAGTTCTCTGCAGGGGGCCGGAGCTTTCTTT. Translating it yields CASSSLQGAGAFF.

The count of this clone is one. The chain is built from TRBV21-1 and TRBJ1-2; TRBD1, the D gene given by the table, was not confirmed from the DNA. TRBV21-1 has pseudogene status. The CDR3 contains 15 residues. The DNA of the CDR3 is TGTGCCAGCAGCAAAGGGCCAAGGGGCGCCAGGGGCTACACCTTC. Translated: CASSKGPRGARGYTF.

The genes are TRBV28 and TRBJ2-6; D perhaps matches TRBD1 (6 bases). Germline values: CDR1 MDHEN, CDR2 SYDVKM. The CDR3 has 13 residues. V was pared by 10 bases and J by 4 bases, with 11 bases between. The chain's CDR3 is CATGTNGANVLTF. CDR3 sequence (DNA): TGTGCCACCGGGACAAACGGGGCCAACGTCCTGACTTTC.

The genes are TRBV6-5 and TRBJ2-7; D may be TRBD2 (6 bases). The CDR3 has 14 residues. Germline V gene lookup returns CDR1 MNHEY and CDR2 SVGAGI. Trimming removed 7 bases from V and 2 bases from J, with 15 bases in between. The CDR3, as DNA: TGTGCCAGCAAACGGTCCCTAGCGCCCTACGAGCAGTACTTC. Its protein is CASKRSLAPYEQYF.

V gene TRBV9 combines with J gene TRBJ2-2, with a weak D call TRBD2 (6 bases). Trimming pared 7 bases from V and 0 bases from J, leaving 13 bases between. Germline V gene data show CDR1 as SGDLS and CDR2 as YYNGEE. This CDR3 region has 15 residues. This CDR3 is CASSRRGPNTGELFF. The CDR3 DNA reads as TGTGCCAGCTCCCGGAGGGGACCGAACACCGGGGAGCTGTTTTTT. Supplemented by reference TRBV9 and TRBJ2-2, the full variable domain reads DSGVTQTPKHLITATGQRVTLRCSPRSGDLSVYWYQQSLDQGLQFLIQYYNGEERAKGNILERFSAQQFPDLHSELNLSSLELGDSALYFCASSRRGPNTGELFFGEGSRLTVL.